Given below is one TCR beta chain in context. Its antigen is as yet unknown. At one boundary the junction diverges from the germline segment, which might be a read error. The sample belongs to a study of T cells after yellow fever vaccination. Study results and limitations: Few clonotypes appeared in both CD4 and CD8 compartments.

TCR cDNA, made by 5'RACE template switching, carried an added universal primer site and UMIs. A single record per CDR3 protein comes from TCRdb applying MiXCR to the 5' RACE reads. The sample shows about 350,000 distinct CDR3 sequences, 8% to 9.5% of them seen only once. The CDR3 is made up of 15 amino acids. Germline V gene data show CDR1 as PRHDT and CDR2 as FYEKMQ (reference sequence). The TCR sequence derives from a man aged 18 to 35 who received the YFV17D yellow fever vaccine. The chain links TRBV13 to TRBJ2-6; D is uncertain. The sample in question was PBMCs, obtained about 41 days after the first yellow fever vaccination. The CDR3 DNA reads TGTGCCAGCAGCTTTCCGAGCTCTGGGACCAACGTCCTGACTTTC. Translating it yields CASSFPSSGTNVLTF.